These 12 T cell receptor beta chains share one sample of origin, sequenced in a study of T cells in localized non-small cell lung cancer. Repertoires were generated with immunoSEQ multiplex PCR, while TCRdb's copy carries only in-frame clones and drops some. Among fewer than 12,000 clones listed, approximately 48% were seen once. The material sequenced was lymph node tissue, taken before any cancer treatment. The receptors come from a woman aged 40-69 years with stage II squamous cell lung carcinoma.

This chain links TRBV28 with TRBJ1-1; D gene unclear. Germline V gene lookup returns CDR1 MDHEN and CDR2 SYDVKM. With 6 bases removed from V and 4 bases from J, the gap between germline ends came to 18 bases. The CDR3 spans 15 residues. In DNA, the CDR3 is TGTGCCAGCAGGGCCCTCCGGAGGCTGGTCACTGAAGCTTTCTTT. Residues: CASRALRRLVTEAFF.

The chain carries TRBV30 and TRBJ1-2; TRBD1 matches at 9 bases. J was trimmed by 3 bases and V by 2 bases; bases with no gene match: 4. The V gene's germline CDR1 is GTSNPN and CDR2 SVGIG (reference sequence). This CDR3 comprises 14 residues. Here the CDR3 reads CAWSRTGGYYGYTF. CDR3 DNA: TGTGCCTGGAGTCGTACAGGGGGCTACTATGGCTACACCTTC.

This clone was seen more than once but under ten times. The V and J genes are TRBV6-8 and TRBJ2-4, with 12 bases fitting TRBD1. Germline CDR1 MNHGY, CDR2 SAAAGT. The CDR3 length is 17 residues. After removal of 5 bases from V and 2 bases from J, the junction contained 7 bases not matched to a gene. CDR3 nucleotide sequence: TGTGCCAGCAGTGTCCCGGGACAGGGGGCGTCCAAAAACATTCAGTACTTC. This sequence encodes CASSVPGQGASKNIQYF.

This clone is a singleton in its sample. V usage is TRBV19 and J usage is TRBJ1-6; D gene uncertain. V gave up 7 bases and J gave up 3 bases, with 7 bases separating them. The CDR3 consists of 13 residues. Germline CDR1 and CDR2: LNHDA and SQIVND (reference sequence). The CDR3 protein is CASTEFYNSPLHF. In nucleotides, the CDR3 is TGTGCCAGTACAGAATTCTATAATTCACCCCTCCACTTT.

The CDR3 loop is CASGQKGTEAFF. In DNA form, the CDR3 reads TGTGCCAGTGGACAGAAGGGCACTGAAGCTTTCTTT. The V call is TRBV19, the J call TRBJ1-1, with D tentatively TRBD1 (6 bases). V dropped 8 bases and J dropped 4 bases, with 11 bases sitting between them. Looked up from germline, CDR1 is LNHDA and CDR2 is SQIVND (reference sequence). This CDR3 comprises 12 residues. Looking up the rest from reference TRBV19 and TRBJ1-1 gives the full variable domain: DGGITQSPKYLFRKEGQNVTLSCEQNLNHDAMYWYRQDPGQGLRLIYYSQIVNDFQKGDIAEGYSVSREKKESFPLTVTSAQKNPTAFYLCASGQKGTEAFFGQGTRLTVV.

There are a few counts of this clone. The chain couples TRBV11-3 to TRBJ1-5; D is perhaps TRBD1 (5 bases). The length of the CDR3 is 15 residues. Per germline, CDR1 SGHNT and CDR2 YENEEA. V gave up 3 bases and J gave up 2 bases, with 11 bases separating them. CDR3 bases: TGTGCCAGCAGCTTTAGGGGTTTGGGCAATCAGCCCCAGCATTTT. It encodes CASSFRGLGNQPQHF.

This chain joins TRBV9 and TRBJ1-2; D gene unclear. This CDR3 spans 15 amino acids. CDR1 SGDLS and CDR2 YYNGEE come from the germline V gene. V was trimmed by 7 bases and J by 3 bases, leaving 19 bases between them. The CDR3 nucleotides are TGTGCCAGCCGTGGCGGGCCACCTTTGGACTATGGCTACACCTTC. It codes for CASRGGPPLDYGYTF.

This chain links TRBV25-1 with TRBJ1-6, with D possibly TRBD1 on 5 matching bases. The CDR3 loop spans 16 amino acids. Deletions cut 3 bases from V and 4 bases from J, with 13 bases between. Germline-derived CDR1 and CDR2 are MGHDK and SYGVNS. The CDR3 DNA reads as TGTGCCAGCAGTGATAATATACAGGAATATAATTCACCCCTCCACTTT. Translating gives CASSDNIQEYNSPLHF.

V and J are TRBV9 and TRBJ1-3; D gene unclear. Germline V lookup: CDR1 SGDLS, CDR2 YYNGEE. CDR3 length equals 12 residues. The ends were cut back, 5 bases at V and 4 bases at J, with 7 bases in the middle. CDR3 nucleotide sequence: TGTGCCAGCAGTAGGTTCGGAAACACCATATATTTT. Translation: CASSRFGNTIYF.

This rearrangement joins TRBV18 to TRBJ1-3; D may be TRBD1 (6 bases). Per germline, CDR1 KGHSH and CDR2 LQKENI. V was cut by 4 bases and J by 4 bases, with 11 bases left in between. The CDR3 has 14 residues. CDR3 nucleotide sequence: TGTGCCAGCTCACTCCGGACAGAGGGAAACACCATATATTTT. Translation gives CASSLRTEGNTIYF.

The V call is TRBV12-5, the J call TRBJ1-5, with D tentatively TRBD1 (5 bases). The germline V gene has CDR1 LGHNT and CDR2 FRNRAP. Trimming shortened V by 5 bases and J by 0 bases, and 14 bases separated the two germline ends. This CDR3 comprises 16 residues. In DNA form, the CDR3 reads TGTGCTAGTGGTCCCCCAGGGTATGCTAGCAATCAGCCCCAGCATTTT. The encoded protein is CASGPPGYASNQPQHF.

A few counts support this clone. The CDR3 sequence is CASSGTLGTGELFF. In DNA, the CDR3 is TGTGCCAGCAGTGGGACGCTGGGGACCGGGGAGCTGTTTTTT. The gene calls are TRBV2 and TRBJ2-2; no clear D. Germline CDR1 reads SNHLY; CDR2 reads FYNNEI. This CDR3 comprises 14 residues. Trimming pared 4 bases from V and 5 bases from J, leaving 11 bases between.